This TCR beta chain was documented in a study of blood T cell repertoires in COVID-19. V was shortened by 4 bases and J by 0 bases, with 15 bases between the two germline ends. Germline CDR1 reads SGHRS; CDR2 reads YFSETQ. There are 16 residues in the CDR3. Libraries were prepared by immunoSEQ multiplex PCR; TCRdb keeps only in-frame clonotypes and omits some of them. The table includes roughly 160,000 clones, 83% detected once. The clonotype comes from a woman at least 80 years old with acute or convalescent COVID-19. The genes are TRBV5-1 and TRBJ2-3; TRBD2 might be the D (5 bases). Sequenced sample: peripheral blood. CDR3 in DNA: TGCGCCAGCAGCCCACTATCGGACTGGAGCACAGATACGCAGTATTTT. The encoded protein is CASSPLSDWSTDTQYF.